Each of the 32 T cell receptor beta chains below was sequenced from the same sample in a study of blood T cell repertoires in COVID-19. Sequencing was performed with immunoSEQ multiplex PCR; in TCRdb, only in-frame clones are kept and a portion is missing. The sample yields more than 300,000 clones, about 89% seen once. The material sequenced was peripheral blood. The receptors derive from a woman in her twenties or thirties with COVID-19, enrolled during active disease.

The J gene is TRBJ2-2, the V gene TRBV19; D is perhaps TRBD1 (5 bases). This CDR3 is built from 11 residues. CDR1 is LNHDA and CDR2 is SQIVND in the germline V gene (reference sequence). V gave up 7 bases and J gave up 6 bases, with 6 bases separating them. The CDR3 protein is CASTGPGELFF. CDR3 sequence (DNA): TGTGCCAGTACAGGGCCCGGGGAGCTGTTTTTT.

The chain uses TRBV20-1 and TRBJ2-1; D remains ambiguous. Germline CDR1 is DFQATT and CDR2 is SNEGSKA (reference sequence). V lost 5 bases, J lost 10 bases, and 9 bases lay in between. The CDR3 runs 10 residues. As DNA, the CDR3 is TGCAGTGCTTCAATCGAGGAGCAGTTCTTC. It specifies CSASIEEQFF.

V and J are TRBV7-6 and TRBJ2-2; 9 positions match TRBD2. Germline V gene lookup returns CDR1 SGHVS and CDR2 FNYEAQ. With 5 bases clipped from V and 6 bases from J, the junction kept 10 bases outside the gene matches. CDR3 length equals 16 residues. Here the CDR3 reads CASSPTGLAFSGELFF. In DNA, the CDR3 is TGTGCCAGCAGCCCGACGGGACTAGCTTTCTCCGGGGAGCTGTTTTTT.

The chain links TRBV27 to TRBJ2-7; TRBD1 agrees at 11 bases. The CDR3 has 15 amino acids. V gave up 8 bases and J gave up 2 bases; unmatched junction bases: 8. CDR1 MNHEY and CDR2 SMNVEV come from the germline V gene (reference sequence). DNA for the CDR3: TGTGCCAGCGCATTCGGACAGGGGGCAGCCTACGAGCAGTACTTC. It codes for CASAFGQGAAYEQYF.

As for this clone: Distinct nucleotide sequences in the sample also encode this CDR3. V and J are TRBV30 and TRBJ1-1, with D possibly TRBD1 on 6 matching bases. The CDR3 has 12 residues. Germline V gene lookup returns CDR1 GTSNPN and CDR2 SVGIG (reference sequence). Trimming removed 0 bases at V and 6 bases at J, with 8 bases between. CDR3 bases: TGTGCCTGGAGTGTACGGACAGCTGAAGCTTTCTTT. Its translation: CAWSVRTAEAFF.

With regard to this clone: Other nucleotide sequences in the sample specify the same CDR3. The gene calls are TRBV27 and TRBJ2-7; no clear D gene. CDR1 is MNHEY and CDR2 is SMNVEV in the germline V gene (reference sequence). Between the trimmed V and J ends, which lost 2 bases and 2 bases, there was a span of 7 bases. The CDR3 runs to 13 residues. CDR3 loop: CASSLAQAYEQYF. The CDR3, as DNA: TGTGCCAGCAGTTTAGCGCAGGCCTACGAGCAGTACTTC.

J is TRBJ2-7 and V is TRBV10-3; 9 nucleotides agree with TRBD2. The V gene's germline CDR1 is ENHRY and CDR2 SYGVKD. The J segment lost 3 bases and the V segment lost 0 bases, leaving 6 bases of the junction unmatched. The CDR3 covers 16 residues. For the CDR3, the DNA is TGTGCCATCAGTGAGTCACGGGCTAGCGGGAACTACGAGCAGTACTTC. Protein sequence: CAISESRASGNYEQYF.

This clone was detected only once. CDR3 protein: CASSPWDRGYEQYF. The DNA for the CDR3 is TGTGCCAGCAGTCCCTGGGACAGGGGCTACGAGCAGTACTTC. The chain joins TRBV27 to TRBJ2-7; TRBD1 matches at 10 bases. V dropped 5 bases and J dropped 3; count of bases not matched to a gene: 4. CDR1 is MNHEY, CDR2 SMNVEV, per germline (reference sequence). CDR3 length equals 14 residues.

The V call is TRBV7-2, the J call TRBJ2-1, with D perhaps matching TRBD2 (7 bases). From germline, CDR1 is SGHTA and CDR2 FQGNSA. The V end lost 3 bases, the J end lost 4 bases, and 13 bases lay between the germline ends. There are 15 residues in the CDR3. This chain's CDR3 is CASSFSRGLYNEQFF. The CDR3 DNA is TGTGCCAGCAGCTTTTCGCGGGGGCTTTACAATGAGCAGTTCTTC.

The chain couples TRBV2 to TRBJ2-1, with 10 bases fitting TRBD2. The germline V gene has CDR1 SNHLY and CDR2 FYNNEI. Trimming cost V 10 bases and J 8 bases; bases outside gene matches: 17. The CDR3 totals 16 residues. The CDR3 sequence is CAIQTTGTSEVDEQFF. The CDR3 coding sequence is TGTGCCATCCAGACGACCGGGACTAGCGAAGTGGATGAGCAGTTCTTC.

J is TRBJ2-3 and V is TRBV21-1; the tabulated D call, TRBD2, remains unverified against the DNA. TRBV21-1 is a recognized pseudogene. CDR3 size: 16 residues. The CDR3 DNA reads as TGTGCCAGCAGCAAAGCCTTGGGGAGTAGCACAGATACGCAGTATTTT. Residues: CASSKALGSSTDTQYF.

This clone appeared a single time. V usage is TRBV6-5 and J usage is TRBJ1-4; D is unclear. The CDR3 is made up of 15 amino acids. Trimming cost V 0 bases and J 7 bases, with 12 bases left between them. Looked up from germline, CDR1 is MNHEY and CDR2 is SVGAGI. The CDR3 reads CASSYSKRQTEKLFF. The CDR3, as DNA: TGTGCCAGCAGTTACTCTAAGAGGCAGACTGAAAAACTGTTTTTT.

This chain links TRBV5-5 with TRBJ1-6; 8 bases are shared with TRBD1. Trimming took 10 bases from V and 5 from J; bases not matched to a gene: 8. This CDR3 has 14 residues. The germline V gene encodes CDR1 SGHKS and CDR2 YYEKEE (reference sequence). CDR3 loop: CAGSRQGNNSPLHF. CDR3 coding DNA: TGTGCCGGGTCTCGACAGGGGAATAATTCACCCCTCCACTTT.

The chain couples TRBV5-4 to TRBJ2-2; 7 bases line up with TRBD2. The germline gives CDR1 SGHNT, CDR2 YYREEE (reference sequence). After removal of 0 bases from V and 7 bases from J, the junction contained 3 bases not matched to a gene. The CDR3 is made up of 14 amino acids. This CDR3 reads CASSLVRGSGELFF. CDR3 DNA sequence: TGTGCCAGCAGCTTGGTGCGGGGGAGCGGGGAGCTGTTTTTT.

The chain combines TRBV27 with TRBJ1-6; TRBD1 aligns across 10 bases. The CDR3 is 14 amino acids. The ends lost 5 bases at V and 8 bases at J; junction bases unmatched: 3. Germline loops: CDR1 MNHEY, CDR2 SMNVEV (reference sequence). The CDR3 here is CASSLGTGDSPLHF. The CDR3 DNA follows: TGTGCCAGCAGTCTAGGGACAGGGGATTCACCCCTCCACTTT.

V is TRBV6-5 and J is TRBJ2-3; unclear D gene. Germline-derived CDR1 and CDR2 are MNHEY and SVGAGI. CDR3 length equals 13 residues. V gave up 5 bases and J gave up 6 bases, with 12 bases separating them. The CDR3 region is CASSTVGRDTQYF. The CDR3 region has the DNA TGTGCCAGCAGTACAGTGGGTAGGGATACGCAGTATTTT.

The J gene is TRBJ2-7, the V gene TRBV28, with TRBD2 matching 13 bases. CDR3 length: 15 residues. Trimming removed 6 bases from V and 2 bases from J; junction bases left unmatched: 4. CDR1 is MDHEN and CDR2 is SYDVKM in the germline V gene. The CDR3 DNA is TGTGCCAGCAGGGGCGGGACTAGCGGGACCTACGAGCAGTACTTC. It translates to CASRGGTSGTYEQYF.

The chain couples TRBV30 to TRBJ1-5; TRBD1 might be the D (6 bases). Germline CDR1 is GTSNPN and CDR2 is SVGIG (reference sequence). This CDR3 is 13 amino acids long. V lost 2 bases and J lost 5, with 10 bases in between. The CDR3 DNA is TGTGCCTGGAGTTCAGGGGCTGATCAGCCCCAGCATTTT. Its protein is CAWSSGADQPQHF.

The chain links TRBV2 to TRBJ1-6, with unresolved D. CDR1 SNHLY and CDR2 FYNNEI come from the germline V gene. The CDR3 runs 15 residues. Trimming took 4 bases from V and 0 from J, leaving 7 bases between them. CDR3 DNA: TGTGCCAGCAGTGGTCCCTACTCCTATAATTCACCCCTCCACTTT. It specifies CASSGPYSYNSPLHF.

The chain carries TRBV2 and TRBJ2-3; D gene ambiguous. CDR3 length: 14 residues. Germline CDR1 reads SNHLY; CDR2 reads FYNNEI. V lost 5 bases to trimming and J lost 0 bases, with 9 bases between them. CDR3 DNA: TGTGCCAGCAGTTCCGCGGTTAGCACAGATACGCAGTATTTT. Protein: CASSSAVSTDTQYF.

This rearrangement joins TRBV5-4 to TRBJ1-1, with D maybe TRBD1 (5 bases). CDR3 length: 14 residues. Trimming shortened V by 3 bases and J by 1 base, and 10 bases separated the two germline ends. Germline lookup yields CDR1 SGHNT and CDR2 YYREEE (reference sequence). The CDR3 DNA reads TGTGCCAGCAGCTGGAGGGGCCCGAACACTGAAGCTTTCTTT. The encoded protein is CASSWRGPNTEAFF.

The genes are TRBV3-1 (or the pseudogene TRBV3-2) and TRBJ1-3; 7 nucleotides match TRBD1. Unmatched junction bases numbered 9, after V lost 5 bases and J lost 8 bases. The CDR3 loop spans 14 amino acids. Per the germline V gene, CDR1 is LGHDT and CDR2 is YNNKEL (reference sequence). CDR3 DNA sequence: TGTGCCAGCAGCACCCGACAGGGTAGGGACACCATATATTTT. Its translation: CASSTRQGRDTIYF.

The J gene is TRBJ2-3, the V gene TRBV28; TRBD2 agrees at 8 bases. The CDR3 sequence is 16 residues long. Germline CDR1 MDHEN, CDR2 SYDVKM. Trimming took 5 bases from V and 4 from J; bases not matched to a gene: 11. In nucleotides, the CDR3 is TGTGCCAGCAGTACCCCTGAGCTAGCGGGTGCAGATACGCAGTATTTT. Amino acid sequence: CASSTPELAGADTQYF.

This chain joins TRBV19 and TRBJ1-5; 9 bases fit TRBD1. The CDR3 is made up of 15 amino acids. In germline, CDR1 is LNHDA, CDR2 SQIVND (reference sequence). V lost 8 bases, J lost 1 base, and 6 bases stayed unmatched. CDR3 in DNA: TGTGCCAGTCGGACAGGGGCCTTAAGCAATCAGCCCCAGCATTTT. Translated, it gives CASRTGALSNQPQHF.

J is TRBJ2-1 and V is TRBV5-4, with TRBD2 matching over 15 bases. V shed 3 bases and J 8 bases; nucleotides not matched to a gene: 6. The CDR3 loop spans 16 amino acids. From germline, CDR1 is SGHNT and CDR2 YYREEE (reference sequence). The CDR3 region has the DNA TGTGCCAGCAGCTGGAGGACTAGCGGGAGGGCAGATGAGCAGTTCTTC. It is translated as CASSWRTSGRADEQFF.

The genes are TRBV6-2 or TRBV6-3 and TRBJ2-1; D is possibly TRBD2 (7 bases). Trimming stripped 0 bases from V and 2 bases from J, with 11 bases between. There are 16 residues in the CDR3. Germline CDR1 MNHEY, CDR2 SVGEGT. The chain's CDR3 is CASSYSRRGPYNEQFF. The CDR3 region has the DNA TGTGCCAGCAGTTACTCGAGGCGGGGGCCCTACAATGAGCAGTTCTTC.

The J gene is TRBJ2-3, the V gene TRBV9; D call uncertain. V shed 2 bases and J shed 0 bases, with 19 bases lying between them. The CDR3 runs 18 residues. The V gene's germline CDR1 is SGDLS and CDR2 YYNGEE. The CDR3 DNA reads as TGTGCCAGCAGCGTTTACGACTCTGTTTTCGGAAGCACAGATACGCAGTATTTT. This translates into CASSVYDSVFGSTDTQYF.

The rearrangement joins TRBV6-5 to TRBJ2-7, with 8 bases fitting TRBD1. The CDR3 is 15 amino acids. V lost 0 bases, J lost 3 bases, and 4 bases stayed unmatched. Germline V lookup: CDR1 MNHEY, CDR2 SVGAGI. The CDR3 is CASSYSDRADYEQYF. CDR3 in DNA: TGTGCCAGCAGTTACTCGGACAGGGCCGACTACGAGCAGTACTTC.

In regard to this clone: Other DNA sequences in this sample translate to the same CDR3. J is TRBJ2-1 and V is TRBV7-9; 10 bases match TRBD2. CDR1 and CDR2 from the germline V gene are SEHNR and FQNEAQ (reference sequence). The CDR3 consists of 16 residues. J gave up 0 bases and V 5 bases, and 4 bases lay outside the gene matches. The CDR3 DNA sequence: TGTGCCAGCAGCCCCCCTAGCGGGAGCTCCTACAATGAGCAGTTCTTC. Encoded protein: CASSPPSGSSYNEQFF.

The rearrangement links TRBV28 to TRBJ1-4; D is ambiguous. The CDR3 spans 13 residues. V was shortened by 3 bases and J by 8 bases, with 10 bases between the two germline ends. Looked up from germline, CDR1 is MDHEN and CDR2 is SYDVKM. In DNA form, the CDR3 reads TGTGCCAGCAGTTTCCCTGCAGGCGAAAAACTGTTTTTT. Amino acids: CASSFPAGEKLFF.

This sequence joins TRBV5-6 and TRBJ2-2; tentative D call: TRBD1 (6 bases). Trimming took off 3 bases at V and 7 bases at J, with 10 bases between the two ends. The CDR3 contains 13 residues. CDR1 SGHDT and CDR2 YYEEEE come from the germline V gene. CDR3 in DNA: TGTGCCAGCAGCTCCCAGGGGCGCGGGGAGCTGTTTTTT. Amino acids: CASSSQGRGELFF.

This chain uses TRBV28 with TRBJ2-1; possible D gene TRBD1, 6 bases. Germline values: CDR1 MDHEN, CDR2 SYDVKM. V was pared by 8 bases and J by 4 bases, with 12 bases between. This CDR3 region has 13 residues. In DNA, the CDR3 is TGTGCCAGCGAACAGGGAAGGTACAATGAGCAGTTCTTC. It translates to CASEQGRYNEQFF.